This T cell receptor (beta chain) stems from a study of beta chain features in type 1 diabetes. Study-wide findings and caveats: Researchers report that Type 1 diabetes patients had moderately but significantly shorter TCRB CDR3s across all four CD4+ subsets. Type 1 diabetes patients showed fewer insertions and more deletions at VDJ junctions.

The CDR3 is 9 amino acids. Germline V lookup: CDR1 SQVTM, CDR2 ANQGSEA. Trimming shortened V by 8 bases and J by 6 bases, and 8 bases separated the two germline ends. In regard to this clone: Its antigen remains unknown.

Isolated RNA was reverse transcribed in full, so expressed TCRB transcripts were sequenced. Reads from naive, central memory and regulatory T cell samples averaged about 3.8 million. Sequencing used immunoSEQ multiplex PCR; TCRdb keeps in-frame clones, though not all of them. The repertoire consists of about 660,000 clones, with about an eighth occurring once and the leading ten covering 0.04%. The authors took one heparinised blood draw, averaging about 116 mL, from each donor. Sequencing used naive CD4+ T cells from blood. The chain couples TRBV29-1 to TRBJ2-7; tentatively, D is TRBD2 (5 bases). The clonotype was recovered from a man aged 18 to 35 with type 1 diabetes. CDR3 coding DNA: TGCAGCCCCCGGGGCGAGCAGTACTTC. This codes for CSPRGEQYF.